A selection of T cell receptor beta chains follows, all from one sample in a study of Graves' ophthalmopathy and Graves' hyperthyroidism. In TCRdb, the multiplex PCR reads were re-called with MiXCR into one record per CDR3 protein. The data contain around 400,000 distinct CDR3 sequences, about 18% of them seen just once; the ten biggest clones take up 1.6%. The source material was peripheral blood. Receptor source: a woman aged 18-29 years with Graves' ophthalmopathy. Each CDR3 is given with its conserved first and last residue. Each record gives: clone size, V gene, J gene, D gene, CDR3 protein, CDR3 DNA. D genes are given only for firm matches. Size values are once, few and many counts, or a class for expanded clones, and some rows have none.

size: many; V: TRBV6-5; J: TRBJ2-2; D: -; CDR3: CASSYGAVKNTGELFF; DNA: TGTGCCAGCAGTTACGGAGCTGTGAAGAACACCGGGGAGCTGTTTTTT
size: many; V: TRBV7-2; J: TRBJ2-7; D: -; CDR3: CASSLDTHRGVQYF; DNA: TGTGCCAGCAGCTTAGACACCCATCGGGGCGTGCAGTACTTC
size: -; V: TRBV12-3/TRBV12-4; J: TRBJ2-7; D: TRBD1; CDR3: CASSLRDRSSYERYF; DNA: TGTGCCAGCAGTTTGCGGGACAGGAGTTCCTACGAGCGGTACTTC
size: many; V: TRBV27; J: TRBJ1-1; D: TRBD1; CDR3: CASSLMGQGAEAFF; DNA: TGTGCCAGCAGTTTGATGGGACAGGGGGCTGAAGCTTTCTTT
size: few; V: TRBV11-2; J: TRBJ2-7; D: -; CDR3: CASSSPRTDSIEQYF; DNA: TGTGCCAGCAGCTCTCCCAGGACGGACTCTATCGAGCAGTACTTC
size: many; V: TRBV11-2; J: TRBJ1-1; D: TRBD1; CDR3: CASTPGTENTEAFF; DNA: TGTGCCAGCACCCCCGGGACAGAGAACACTGAAGCTTTCTTT
size: -; V: TRBV7-2; J: TRBJ2-7; D: -; CDR3: CASSPDFSSYEQYF; DNA: TGTGCCAGCAGCCCGGACTTTAGCTCCTACGAGCAGTACTTC
size: many; V: TRBV28; J: TRBJ2-2; D: -; CDR3: CASSRRAGELFF; DNA: TGTGCCAGCAGCCGGAGGGCCGGGGAGCTGTTTTTT
size: many; V: TRBV5-1; J: TRBJ2-7; D: -; CDR3: CASSPPASPEQYF; DNA: TGCGCCAGCTCACCCCCGGCGTCGCCCGAGCAGTACTTC
size: many; V: TRBV5-4; J: TRBJ1-3; D: TRBD1; CDR3: CASSSHPGQGSGNTIYF; DNA: TGTGCCAGCAGCTCCCATCCGGGACAGGGGTCTGGAAACACCATATATTTT
size: -; V: TRBV7-2; J: TRBJ1-1; D: -; CDR3: CASSSGGGRTEAFF; DNA: TGTGCCAGCAGCTCCGGGGGCGGTCGGACTGAAGCTTTCTTT
size: many; V: TRBV15; J: TRBJ1-5; D: -; CDR3: CATSKDGREGNQPQHF; DNA: TGTGCCACCAGCAAAGACGGCAGGGAGGGCAATCAGCCCCAGCATTTT
size: many; V: TRBV15; J: TRBJ1-5; D: -; CDR3: CATSRGGVVGEQPQHF; DNA: TGTGCCACCAGCAGAGGTGGGGTGGTAGGGGAACAGCCCCAGCATTTT
size: many; V: TRBV6-2/TRBV6-3; J: TRBJ2-7; D: -; CDR3: CASRVIPGQRDEQYF; DNA: TGTGCCAGCAGAGTCATTCCGGGACAGCGGGACGAGCAGTACTTC
size: many; V: TRBV29-1; J: TRBJ1-1; D: -; CDR3: CSVERGQTEAFF; DNA: TGCAGCGTTGAGAGGGGCCAGACTGAAGCTTTCTTT
size: many; V: TRBV6-5; J: TRBJ1-1; D: -; CDR3: CASSYGFGGNTEAFF; DNA: TGTGCCAGCAGTTACGGTTTCGGTGGGAACACTGAAGCTTTCTTT
size: many; V: TRBV28; J: TRBJ1-1; D: -; CDR3: CASSLIGSAEAFF; DNA: TGTGCCAGCAGTTTAATCGGGTCGGCTGAAGCTTTCTTT
size: many; V: TRBV19; J: TRBJ2-7; D: -; CDR3: CASSIVSEIRKQYF; DNA: TGTGCCAGTAGTATAGTATCAGAAATTCGTAAGCAGTACTTC